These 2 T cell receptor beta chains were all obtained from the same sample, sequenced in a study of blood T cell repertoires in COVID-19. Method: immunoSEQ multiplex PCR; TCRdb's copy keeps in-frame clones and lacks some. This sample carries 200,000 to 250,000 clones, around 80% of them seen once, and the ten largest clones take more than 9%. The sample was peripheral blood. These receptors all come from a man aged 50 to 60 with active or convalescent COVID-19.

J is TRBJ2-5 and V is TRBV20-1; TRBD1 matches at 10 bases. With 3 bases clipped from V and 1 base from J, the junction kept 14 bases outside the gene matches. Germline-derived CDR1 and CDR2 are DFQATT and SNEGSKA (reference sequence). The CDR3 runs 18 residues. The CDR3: CSASPLLRDRGLQETQYF. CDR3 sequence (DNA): TGCAGTGCTAGTCCTCTCCTCCGGGACAGGGGCCTCCAAGAGACCCAGTACTTC.

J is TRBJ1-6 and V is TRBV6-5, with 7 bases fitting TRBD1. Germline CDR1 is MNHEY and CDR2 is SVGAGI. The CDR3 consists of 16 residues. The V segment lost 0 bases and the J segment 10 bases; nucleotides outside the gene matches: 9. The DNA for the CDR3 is TGTGCCAGCAGTTACTCAGTGAAAGGGGGCGACTCACCCCTCCACTTT. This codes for CASSYSVKGGDSPLHF.